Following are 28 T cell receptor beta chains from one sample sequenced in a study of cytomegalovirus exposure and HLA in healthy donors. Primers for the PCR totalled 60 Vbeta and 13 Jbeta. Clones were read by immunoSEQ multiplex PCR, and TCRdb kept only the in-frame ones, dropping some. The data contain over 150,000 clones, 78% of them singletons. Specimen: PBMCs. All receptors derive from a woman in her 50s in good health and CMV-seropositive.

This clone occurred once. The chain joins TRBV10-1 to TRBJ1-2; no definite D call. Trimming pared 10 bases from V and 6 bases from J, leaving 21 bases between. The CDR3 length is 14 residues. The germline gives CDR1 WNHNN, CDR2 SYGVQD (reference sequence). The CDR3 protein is CATSGRPTSDGYTF. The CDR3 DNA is TGCGCCACCTCCGGCAGGCCGACTAGTGATGGCTACACCTTC.

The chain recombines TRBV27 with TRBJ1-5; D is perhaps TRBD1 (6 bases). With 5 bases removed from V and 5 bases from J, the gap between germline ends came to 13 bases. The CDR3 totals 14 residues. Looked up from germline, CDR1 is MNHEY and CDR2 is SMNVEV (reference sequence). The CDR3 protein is CASSRTGMYQPQHF. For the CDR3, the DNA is TGTGCCAGCAGTCGAACAGGGATGTATCAGCCCCAGCATTTT.

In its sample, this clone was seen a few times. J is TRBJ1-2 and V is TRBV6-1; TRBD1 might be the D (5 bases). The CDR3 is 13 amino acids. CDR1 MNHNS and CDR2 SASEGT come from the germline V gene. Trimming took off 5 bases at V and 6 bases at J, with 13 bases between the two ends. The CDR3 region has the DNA TGTGCCAGCAGTCCTTCAGGGTTAGATGGCTACACCTTC. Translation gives CASSPSGLDGYTF.

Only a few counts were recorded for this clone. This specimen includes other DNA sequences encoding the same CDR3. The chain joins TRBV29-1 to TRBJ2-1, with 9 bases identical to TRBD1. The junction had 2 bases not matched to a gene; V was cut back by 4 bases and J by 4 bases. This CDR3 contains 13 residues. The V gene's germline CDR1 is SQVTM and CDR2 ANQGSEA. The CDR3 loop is CSVGGTGYNEQFF. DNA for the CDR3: TGCAGCGTTGGAGGGACAGGGTACAATGAGCAGTTCTTC.

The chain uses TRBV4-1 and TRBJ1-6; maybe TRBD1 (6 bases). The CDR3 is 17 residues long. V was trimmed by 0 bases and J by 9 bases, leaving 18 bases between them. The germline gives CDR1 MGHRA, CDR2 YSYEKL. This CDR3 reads CASSQELGARAGSPLHF. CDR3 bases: TGCGCCAGCAGCCAAGAATTGGGGGCCCGCGCGGGTTCACCCCTCCACTTT.

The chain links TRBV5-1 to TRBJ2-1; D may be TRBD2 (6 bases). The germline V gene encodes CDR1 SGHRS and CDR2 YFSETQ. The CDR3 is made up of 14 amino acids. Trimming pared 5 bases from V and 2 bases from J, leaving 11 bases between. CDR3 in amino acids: CASRAGPAYNEQFF. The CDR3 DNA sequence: TGCGCCAGCAGGGCGGGGCCCGCCTACAATGAGCAGTTCTTC.

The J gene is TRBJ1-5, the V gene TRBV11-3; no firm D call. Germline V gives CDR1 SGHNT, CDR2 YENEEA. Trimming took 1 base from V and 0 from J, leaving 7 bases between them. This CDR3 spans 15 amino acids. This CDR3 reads CASSLGQCSNQPQHF. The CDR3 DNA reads TGTGCCAGCAGCTTAGGCCAGTGTAGCAATCAGCCCCAGCATTTT.

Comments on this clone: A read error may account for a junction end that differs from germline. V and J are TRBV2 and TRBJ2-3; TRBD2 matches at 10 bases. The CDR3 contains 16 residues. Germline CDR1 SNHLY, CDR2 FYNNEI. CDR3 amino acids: CASREAGGFGRDTQYF. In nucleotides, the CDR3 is TGTGCCAGCAGGGAAGCGGGGGGGTTCGGAAGAGATACGCAGTATTTT. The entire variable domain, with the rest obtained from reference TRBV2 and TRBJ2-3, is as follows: EPEVTQTPSHQVTQMGQEVILRCVPISNHLYFYWYRQILGQKVEFLVSFYNNEISEKSEIFDDQFSVERPDGSNFTLKIRSTKLEDSAMYFCASREAGGFGRDTQYFGPGTRLTVL.

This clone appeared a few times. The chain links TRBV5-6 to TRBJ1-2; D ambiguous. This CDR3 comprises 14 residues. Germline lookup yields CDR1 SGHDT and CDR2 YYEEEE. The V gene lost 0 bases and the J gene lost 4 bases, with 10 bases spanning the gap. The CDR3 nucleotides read TGTGCCAGCAGCTTGGGTTCCAGTTCCTATGGCTACACCTTC. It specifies CASSLGSSSYGYTF.

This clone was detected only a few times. The CDR3 protein is CASSQWTGGPFYNSPLHF. CDR3 coding DNA: TGCGCCAGCAGCCAGTGGACAGGGGGTCCCTTCTATAATTCACCCCTCCACTTT. The chain links TRBV4-1 to TRBJ1-6, with 10 bases matching TRBD1. Trimming took 3 bases from V and 3 from J; bases not matched to a gene: 8. CDR1 MGHRA and CDR2 YSYEKL come from the germline V gene. This CDR3 has 18 amino acids.

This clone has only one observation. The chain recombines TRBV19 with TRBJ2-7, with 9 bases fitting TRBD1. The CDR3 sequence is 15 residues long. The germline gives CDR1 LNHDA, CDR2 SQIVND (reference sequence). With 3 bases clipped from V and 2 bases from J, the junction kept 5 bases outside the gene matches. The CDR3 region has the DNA TGTGCCAGTAGTATGGGACAGGGAAGCACCTACGAGCAGTACTTC. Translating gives CASSMGQGSTYEQYF.

In nucleotides, the CDR3 is TGTGCCAGCAGCTTAGGGAGCGGGGAGCTGTTTTTT. Translating gives CASSLGSGELFF. V is TRBV7-3 and J is TRBJ2-2; a possible D gene is TRBD2 (5 bases). V lost 2 bases, J lost 7 bases, and 5 bases lay in between. The CDR3 runs 12 residues. CDR1 and CDR2 from the germline V gene are SGHTA and FQGTGA.

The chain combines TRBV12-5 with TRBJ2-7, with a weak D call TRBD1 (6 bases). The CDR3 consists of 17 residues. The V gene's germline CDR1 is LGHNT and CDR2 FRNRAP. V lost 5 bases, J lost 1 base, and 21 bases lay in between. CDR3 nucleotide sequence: TGTGCTAGTGGTAAATCCGGGCGGGCAGGGACATCCTACGAGCAGTACTTC. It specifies CASGKSGRAGTSYEQYF.

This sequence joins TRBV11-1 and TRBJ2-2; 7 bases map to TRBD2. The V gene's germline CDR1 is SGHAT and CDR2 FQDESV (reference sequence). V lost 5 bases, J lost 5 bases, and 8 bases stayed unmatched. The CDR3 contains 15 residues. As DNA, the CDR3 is TGTGCCAGCAGCGGGCGCGCAGCGGGGACCGGGGAGCTGTTTTTT. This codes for CASSGRAAGTGELFF.

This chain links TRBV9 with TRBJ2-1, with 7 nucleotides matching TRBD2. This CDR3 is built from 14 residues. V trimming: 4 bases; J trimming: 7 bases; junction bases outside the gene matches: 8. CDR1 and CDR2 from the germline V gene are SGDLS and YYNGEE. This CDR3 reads CASSPYTGGNEQFF. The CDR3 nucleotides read TGTGCCAGCAGCCCGTACACCGGGGGGAATGAGCAGTTCTTC.

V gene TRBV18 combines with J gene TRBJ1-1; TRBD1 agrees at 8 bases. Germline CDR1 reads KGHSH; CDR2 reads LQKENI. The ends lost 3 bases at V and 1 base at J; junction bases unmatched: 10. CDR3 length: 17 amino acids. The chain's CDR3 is CASSPPGQGLKNTEAFF. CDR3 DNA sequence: TGTGCCAGCTCACCGCCAGGACAGGGACTAAAGAACACTGAAGCTTTCTTT.

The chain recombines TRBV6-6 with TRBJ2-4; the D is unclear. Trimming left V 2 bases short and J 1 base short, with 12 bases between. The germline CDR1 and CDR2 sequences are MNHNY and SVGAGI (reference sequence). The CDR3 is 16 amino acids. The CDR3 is CASSYGAGYAKNIQYF. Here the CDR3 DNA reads TGTGCCAGCAGTTACGGAGCCGGTTATGCCAAAAACATTCAGTACTTC.

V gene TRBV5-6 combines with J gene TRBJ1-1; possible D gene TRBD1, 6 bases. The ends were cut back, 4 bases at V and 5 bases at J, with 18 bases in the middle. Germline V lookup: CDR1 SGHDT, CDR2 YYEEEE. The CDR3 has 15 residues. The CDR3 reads CASSPLGSRGTEAFF. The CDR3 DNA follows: TGTGCCAGCAGCCCCTTGGGCTCTAGGGGGACTGAAGCTTTCTTT.

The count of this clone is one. In DNA, the CDR3 is TGTGCCAGCATCCAGGGGGGTCTTTACCAAGAGACCCAGTACTTC. It is translated as CASIQGGLYQETQYF. The V gene is TRBV5-5, the J gene TRBJ2-5; weak D call: TRBD1 (7 bases). V was shortened by 6 bases and J by 0 bases, with 15 bases between the two germline ends. The CDR3 is made up of 15 amino acids. Germline-derived CDR1 and CDR2 are SGHKS and YYEKEE (reference sequence).

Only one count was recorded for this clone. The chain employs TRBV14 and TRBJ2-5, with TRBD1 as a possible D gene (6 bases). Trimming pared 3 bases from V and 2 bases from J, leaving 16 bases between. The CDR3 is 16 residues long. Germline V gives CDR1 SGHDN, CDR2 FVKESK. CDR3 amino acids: CASSQLRDTRQETQYF. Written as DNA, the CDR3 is TGTGCCAGCAGCCAGCTGAGGGACACCAGACAAGAGACCCAGTACTTC.

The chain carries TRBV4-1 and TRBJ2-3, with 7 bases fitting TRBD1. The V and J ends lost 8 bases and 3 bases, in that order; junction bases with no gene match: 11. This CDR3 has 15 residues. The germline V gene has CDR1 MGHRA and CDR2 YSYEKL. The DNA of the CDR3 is TGCGCCAGCGGGCGCGGGCAGGGGGAAACAGATACGCAGTATTTT. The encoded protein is CASGRGQGETDTQYF.

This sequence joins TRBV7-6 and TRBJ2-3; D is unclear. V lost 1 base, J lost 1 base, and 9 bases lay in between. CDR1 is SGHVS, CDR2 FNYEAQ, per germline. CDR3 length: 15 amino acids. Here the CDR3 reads CASSLDGSRTDTQYF. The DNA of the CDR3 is TGTGCCAGCAGCTTAGACGGGTCTCGCACAGATACGCAGTATTTT.

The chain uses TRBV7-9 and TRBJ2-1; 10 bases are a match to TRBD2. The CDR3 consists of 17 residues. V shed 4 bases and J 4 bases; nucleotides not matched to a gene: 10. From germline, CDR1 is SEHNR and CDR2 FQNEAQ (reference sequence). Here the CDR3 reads CASSSRLAGEAYNEQFF. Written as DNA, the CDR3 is TGTGCCAGCAGCTCTCGGCTAGCGGGGGAGGCTTACAATGAGCAGTTCTTC.

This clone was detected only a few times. The CDR3 sequence: CASSSYGGEDQPQHF. DNA for the CDR3: TGTGCCAGCAGCTCCTACGGGGGTGAGGATCAGCCCCAGCATTTT. V gene TRBV11-2 combines with J gene TRBJ1-5, with TRBD1 as a possible D gene (5 bases). CDR1 and CDR2 (germline): SGHAT, FQNNGV. Trimming stripped 4 bases from V and 5 bases from J, with 15 bases between. The CDR3 has 15 amino acids.

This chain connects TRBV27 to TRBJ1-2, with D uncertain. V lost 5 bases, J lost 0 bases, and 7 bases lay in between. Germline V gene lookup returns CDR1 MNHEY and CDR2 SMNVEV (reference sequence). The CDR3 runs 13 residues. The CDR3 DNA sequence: TGTGCCAGCAGTGGGAGAGCTAACTATGGCTACACCTTC. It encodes CASSGRANYGYTF.

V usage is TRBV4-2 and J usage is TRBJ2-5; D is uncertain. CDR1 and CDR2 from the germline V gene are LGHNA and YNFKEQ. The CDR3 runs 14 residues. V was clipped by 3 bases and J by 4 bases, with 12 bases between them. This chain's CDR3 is CASSQNLLAETQYF. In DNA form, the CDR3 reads TGTGCCAGCAGCCAGAACCTCTTGGCAGAGACCCAGTACTTC.

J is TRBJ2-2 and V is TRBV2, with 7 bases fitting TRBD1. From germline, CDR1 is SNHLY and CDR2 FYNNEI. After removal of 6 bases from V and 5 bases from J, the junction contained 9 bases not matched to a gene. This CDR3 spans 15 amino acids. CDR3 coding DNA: TGTGCCAGCAGCGTCGACAGGGCATGGACCGGGGAGCTGTTTTTT. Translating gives CASSVDRAWTGELFF. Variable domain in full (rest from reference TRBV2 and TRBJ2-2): EPEVTQTPSHQVTQMGQEVILRCVPISNHLYFYWYRQILGQKVEFLVSFYNNEISEKSEIFDDQFSVERPDGSNFTLKIRSTKLEDSAMYFCASSVDRAWTGELFFGEGSRLTVL.

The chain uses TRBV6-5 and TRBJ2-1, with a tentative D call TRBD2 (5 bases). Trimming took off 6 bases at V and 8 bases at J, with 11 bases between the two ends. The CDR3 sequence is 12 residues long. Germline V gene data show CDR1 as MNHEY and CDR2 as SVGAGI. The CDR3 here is CASSPAGDEQFF. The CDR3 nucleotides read TGTGCCAGCAGCCCCGCGGGCGATGAGCAGTTCTTC.